This paragraph covers one T cell receptor beta chain sequence. Its antigen remains unidentified. The repertoire was sequenced with immunoSEQ multiplex PCR; TCRdb's copy has only in-frame clones and lacks some. This table holds some 350,000 clones, around 66% found once. PBMCs were cryopreserved, and approximately 2 micrograms of genomic DNA from them went into TCR beta libraries. The data belong to a study of cytotoxic CD8 clonotypes in ibrutinib-treated CLL. Study conclusions and caveats: Clonality increased at ibrutinib response and stayed stable in sustained remission. At progression, however, it fell back toward baseline. Sustained-remission and progressing patients had different sampling times.

This CDR3 is 16 amino acids long. With 2 bases clipped from V and 10 bases from J, the junction kept 11 bases outside the gene matches. The germline gives CDR1 SGHTA, CDR2 FQGNSA. The sequence came from a human donor with chronic lymphocytic leukemia. The sequencing here drew on PBMCs, taken after 36 months of ibrutinib treatment. The chain recombines TRBV7-2 with TRBJ1-2; 12 bases align to TRBD1. The DNA of the CDR3 is TGTGCCAGCAGCTTATTAAGCCCCGGGACAGGGGGCGACTACACCTTC. As protein: CASSLLSPGTGGDYTF. The variable domain in full, completed from reference TRBV7-2 and TRBJ1-2, reads GAGVSQSPSNKVTEKGKDVELRCDPISGHTALYWYRQSLGQGLEFLIYFQGNSAPDKSGLPSDRFSAERTGGSVSTLTIQRTQQEDSAVYLCASSLLSPGTGGDYTFGSGTRLTVV.